This entry describes one T cell receptor (beta chain). The sample is drawn from a study of cytomegalovirus exposure and HLA in healthy donors. Healthy bone marrow donors supplied every sample. PCR involved 60 Vbeta and 13 Jbeta primers. In the study's own analysis: As a later analysis found, there were 78 million or so unique TCR beta chains, of which roughly 11 million were shared. Sequencing used immunoSEQ multiplex PCR; TCRdb keeps in-frame clones, though not all of them. Clonal size and the V and J genes are those of that table, whereas D and trimming came from the DNA. This sample's table reports 75,000 to 95,000 clones. The length of the CDR3 is 16 residues. In germline, CDR1 is MDHEN, CDR2 SYDVKM. Trimming took off 5 bases at V and 2 bases at J, with 16 bases between the two ends.

This TCR came from a woman in her sixties in good health and CMV-seronegative. V gene TRBV28 combines with J gene TRBJ2-1, with D possibly TRBD1 on 6 matching bases. The material sequenced was PBMCs. The CDR3 loop reads CASSAPDRTTYNEQFF. DNA of the CDR3: TGTGCCAGCAGTGCCCCCGACAGGACCACCTACAATGAGCAGTTCTTC.